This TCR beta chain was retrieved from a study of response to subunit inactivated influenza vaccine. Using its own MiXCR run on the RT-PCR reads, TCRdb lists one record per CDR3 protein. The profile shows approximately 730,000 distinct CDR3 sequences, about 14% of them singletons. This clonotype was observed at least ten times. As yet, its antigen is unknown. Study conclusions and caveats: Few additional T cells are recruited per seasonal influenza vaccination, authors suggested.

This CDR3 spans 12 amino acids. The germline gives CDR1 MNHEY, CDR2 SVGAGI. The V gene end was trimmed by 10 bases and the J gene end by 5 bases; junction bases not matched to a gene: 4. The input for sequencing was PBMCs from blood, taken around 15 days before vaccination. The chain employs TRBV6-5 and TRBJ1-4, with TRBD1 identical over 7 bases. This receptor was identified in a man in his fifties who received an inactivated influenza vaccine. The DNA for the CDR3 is TGTGCCACTACGACAGGGAATGAAAAACTGTTTTTT. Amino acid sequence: CATTTGNEKLFF.